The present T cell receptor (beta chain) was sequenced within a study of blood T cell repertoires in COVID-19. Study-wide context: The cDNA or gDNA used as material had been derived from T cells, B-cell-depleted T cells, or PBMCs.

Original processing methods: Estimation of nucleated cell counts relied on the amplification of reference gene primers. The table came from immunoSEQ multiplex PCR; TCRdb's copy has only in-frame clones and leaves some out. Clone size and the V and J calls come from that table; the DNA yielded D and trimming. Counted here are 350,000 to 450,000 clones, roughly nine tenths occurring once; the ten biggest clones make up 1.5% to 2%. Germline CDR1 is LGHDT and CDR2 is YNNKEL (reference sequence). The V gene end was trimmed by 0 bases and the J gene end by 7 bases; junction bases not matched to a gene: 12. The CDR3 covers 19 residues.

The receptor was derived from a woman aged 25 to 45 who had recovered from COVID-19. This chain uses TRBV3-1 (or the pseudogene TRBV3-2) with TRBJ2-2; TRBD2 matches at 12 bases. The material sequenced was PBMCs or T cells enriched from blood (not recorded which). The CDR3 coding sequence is TGTGCCAGCAGCCAAGAGTGGTCGCTAGCGGGGGGGCCATACGGGGAGCTGTTTTTT. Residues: CASSQEWSLAGGPYGELFF.